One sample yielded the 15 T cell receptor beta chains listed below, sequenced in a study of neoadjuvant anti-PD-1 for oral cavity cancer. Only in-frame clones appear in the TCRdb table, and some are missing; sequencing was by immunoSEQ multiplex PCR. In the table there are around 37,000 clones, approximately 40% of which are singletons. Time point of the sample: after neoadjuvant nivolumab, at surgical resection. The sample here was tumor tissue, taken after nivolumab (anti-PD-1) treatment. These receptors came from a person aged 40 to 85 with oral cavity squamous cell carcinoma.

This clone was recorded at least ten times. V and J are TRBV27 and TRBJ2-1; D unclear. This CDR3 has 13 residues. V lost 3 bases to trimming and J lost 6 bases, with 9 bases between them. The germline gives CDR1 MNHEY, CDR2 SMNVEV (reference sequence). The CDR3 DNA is TGTGCCAGCAGTTTCGGCAGTTTCAATGAGCAGTTCTTC. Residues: CASSFGSFNEQFF.

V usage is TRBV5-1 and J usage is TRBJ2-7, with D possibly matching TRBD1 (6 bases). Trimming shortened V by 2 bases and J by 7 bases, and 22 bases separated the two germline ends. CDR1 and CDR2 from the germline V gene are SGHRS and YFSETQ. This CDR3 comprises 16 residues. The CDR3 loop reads CASSLTGTGTLREQYF. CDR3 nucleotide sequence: TGCGCCAGCAGCTTAACAGGGACCGGGACCCTCAGAGAGCAGTACTTC.

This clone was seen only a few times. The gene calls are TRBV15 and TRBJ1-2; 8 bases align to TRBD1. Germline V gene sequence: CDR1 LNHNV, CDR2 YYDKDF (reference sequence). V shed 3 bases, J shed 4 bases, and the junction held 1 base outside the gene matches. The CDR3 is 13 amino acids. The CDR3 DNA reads TGTGCCACCAGCAGGGACAGGGCCTATGGCTACACCTTC. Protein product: CATSRDRAYGYTF.

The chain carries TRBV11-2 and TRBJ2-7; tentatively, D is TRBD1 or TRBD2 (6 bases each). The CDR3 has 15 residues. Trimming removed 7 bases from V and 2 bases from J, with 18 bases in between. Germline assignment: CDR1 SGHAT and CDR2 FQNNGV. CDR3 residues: CASTPLGGYPYEQYF. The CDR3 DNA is TGTGCCAGCACCCCACTAGGGGGGTATCCCTACGAGCAGTACTTC.

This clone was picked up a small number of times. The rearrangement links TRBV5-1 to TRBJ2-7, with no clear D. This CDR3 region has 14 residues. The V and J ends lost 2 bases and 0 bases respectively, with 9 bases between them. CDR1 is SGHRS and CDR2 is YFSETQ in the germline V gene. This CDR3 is CASSLDTSSYEQYF. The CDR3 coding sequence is TGCGCCAGCAGCTTAGACACCAGCTCCTACGAGCAGTACTTC.

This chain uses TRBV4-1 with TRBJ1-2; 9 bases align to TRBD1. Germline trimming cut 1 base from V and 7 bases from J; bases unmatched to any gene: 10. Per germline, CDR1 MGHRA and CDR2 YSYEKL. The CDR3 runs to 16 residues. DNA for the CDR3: TGCGCCAGCAGCCAAGGCCCGGGACAGGGTATGTCTGGCTACACCTTC. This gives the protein CASSQGPGQGMSGYTF.

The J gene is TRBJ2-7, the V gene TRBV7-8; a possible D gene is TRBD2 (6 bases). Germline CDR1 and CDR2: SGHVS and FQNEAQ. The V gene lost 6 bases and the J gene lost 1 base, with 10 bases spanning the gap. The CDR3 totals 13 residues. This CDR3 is CASRPGLSYEQYF. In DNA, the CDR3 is TGTGCCAGCAGGCCGGGACTTTCCTACGAGCAGTACTTC.

The CDR3, as DNA: TGTGCCAGCAGTCCACGACTAGCGGGAGTGACAGATACGCAGTATTTT. This encodes CASSPRLAGVTDTQYF. The chain couples TRBV28 to TRBJ2-3; 12 bases fit TRBD2. The CDR3 has 16 amino acids. Germline V gene lookup returns CDR1 MDHEN and CDR2 SYDVKM. V was clipped by 5 bases and J by 3 bases; unmatched bases: 6.

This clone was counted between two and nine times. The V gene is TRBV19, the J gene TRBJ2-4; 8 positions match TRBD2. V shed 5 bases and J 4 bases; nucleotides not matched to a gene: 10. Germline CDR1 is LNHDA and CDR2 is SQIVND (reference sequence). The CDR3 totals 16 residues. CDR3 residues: CASSSGPGRGKNIQYF. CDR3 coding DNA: TGTGCCAGTAGTTCGGGACCCGGGAGGGGGAAAAACATTCAGTACTTC.

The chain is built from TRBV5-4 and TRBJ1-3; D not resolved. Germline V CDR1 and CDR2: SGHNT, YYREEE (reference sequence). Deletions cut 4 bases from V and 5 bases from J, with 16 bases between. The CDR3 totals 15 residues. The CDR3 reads CASSPGPGERNTIYF. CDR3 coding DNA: TGTGCCAGCAGCCCCGGTCCTGGGGAGAGAAACACCATATATTTT.

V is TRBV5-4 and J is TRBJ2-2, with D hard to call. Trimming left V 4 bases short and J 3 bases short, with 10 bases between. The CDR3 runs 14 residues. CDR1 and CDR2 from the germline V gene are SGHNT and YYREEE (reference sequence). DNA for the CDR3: TGTGCCAGCAGCATGGGTGCCCACACCGGGGAGCTGTTTTTT. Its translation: CASSMGAHTGELFF.

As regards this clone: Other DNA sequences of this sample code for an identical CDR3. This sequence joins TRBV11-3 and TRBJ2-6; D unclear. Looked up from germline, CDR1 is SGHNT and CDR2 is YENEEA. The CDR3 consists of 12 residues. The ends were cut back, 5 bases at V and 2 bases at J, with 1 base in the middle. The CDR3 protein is CASSPGANVLTF. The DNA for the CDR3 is TGTGCCAGCAGCCCTGGGGCCAACGTCCTGACTTTC.

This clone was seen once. In DNA form, the CDR3 reads TGCAGTGCTAGTATGGGCGACGAGCAGTACTTC. As protein: CSASMGDEQYF. This chain uses TRBV20-1 with TRBJ2-7, with unresolved D. Germline V gene data show CDR1 as DFQATT and CDR2 as SNEGSKA (reference sequence). The CDR3 length is 11 residues. Trimming removed 3 bases at V and 5 bases at J, with 8 bases between.

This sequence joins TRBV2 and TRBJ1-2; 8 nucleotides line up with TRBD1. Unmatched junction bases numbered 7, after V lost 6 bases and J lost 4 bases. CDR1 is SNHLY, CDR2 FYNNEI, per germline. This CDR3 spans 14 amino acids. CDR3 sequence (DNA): TGTGCCAGCAGCAGCGGGACAGGACCCTATGGCTACACCTTC. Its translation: CASSSGTGPYGYTF. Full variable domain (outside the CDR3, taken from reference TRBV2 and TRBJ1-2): EPEVTQTPSHQVTQMGQEVILRCVPISNHLYFYWYRQILGQKVEFLVSFYNNEISEKSEIFDDQFSVERPDGSNFTLKIRSTKLEDSAMYFCASSSGTGPYGYTFGSGTRLTVV.

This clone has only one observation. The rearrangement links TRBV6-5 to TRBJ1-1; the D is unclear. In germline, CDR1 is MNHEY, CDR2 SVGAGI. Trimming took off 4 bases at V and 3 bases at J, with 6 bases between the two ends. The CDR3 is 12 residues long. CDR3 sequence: CASSFPDTEAFF. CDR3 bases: TGTGCCAGCAGTTTCCCGGACACTGAAGCTTTCTTT.